This T cell receptor beta chain comes out of a study of blood T cell repertoires in COVID-19. Study-level background: The United States, Italy and Spain provided the acute and convalescent COVID-19 samples. From T cells, B-cell-depleted T cells, or PBMCs came the material, which was cDNA or gDNA.

Authors' analysis steps: By means of reference gene primer amplification, nucleated cell counts were estimated. TCRdb keeps only in-frame clones here, not all; method: immunoSEQ multiplex PCR. V and J calls and clone size are as listed in that table; D and trimming were resolved from the DNA. In the table there are 390,000 or so clones, 80% to 90% of which are singletons. About this clone: One end of the junction is discordant with germline, which a read error may explain.

Germline CDR1 reads MDHEN; CDR2 reads SYDVKM. This CDR3 region has 12 residues. The rearrangement uses TRBV28 and TRBJ2-1; TRBD2 agrees at 7 bases. The clonotype originates from a woman in her 30s with COVID-19, enrolled during active disease. Source material: peripheral blood. This CDR3 reads CASSFGRELEVF. DNA for the CDR3: TGTGCCAGCAGTTTTGGGCGGGAGCTTGAGGTCTTC.